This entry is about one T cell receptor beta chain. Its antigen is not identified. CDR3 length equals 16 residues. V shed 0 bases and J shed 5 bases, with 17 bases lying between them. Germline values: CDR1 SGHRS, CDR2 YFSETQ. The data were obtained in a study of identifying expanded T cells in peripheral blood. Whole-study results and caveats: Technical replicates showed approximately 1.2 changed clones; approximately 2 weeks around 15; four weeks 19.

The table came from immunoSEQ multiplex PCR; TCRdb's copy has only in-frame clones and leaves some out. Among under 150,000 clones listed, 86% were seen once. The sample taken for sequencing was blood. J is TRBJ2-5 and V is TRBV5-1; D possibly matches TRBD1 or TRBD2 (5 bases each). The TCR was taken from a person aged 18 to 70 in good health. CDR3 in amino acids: CASSLGGSRGGETQYF. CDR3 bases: TGCGCCAGCAGCTTGGGGGGGAGCCGTGGCGGGGAGACCCAGTACTTC.